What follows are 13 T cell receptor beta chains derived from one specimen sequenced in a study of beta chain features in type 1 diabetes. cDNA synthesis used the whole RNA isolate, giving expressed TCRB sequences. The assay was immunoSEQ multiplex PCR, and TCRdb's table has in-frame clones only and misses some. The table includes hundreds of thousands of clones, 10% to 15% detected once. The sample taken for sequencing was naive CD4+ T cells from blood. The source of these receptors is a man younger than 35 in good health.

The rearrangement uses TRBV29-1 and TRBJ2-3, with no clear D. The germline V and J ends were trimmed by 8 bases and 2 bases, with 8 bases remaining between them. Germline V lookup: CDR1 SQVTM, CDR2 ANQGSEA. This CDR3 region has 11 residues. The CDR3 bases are TGCAGCTTAGGAGCCACAGATACGCAGTATTTT. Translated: CSLGATDTQYF.

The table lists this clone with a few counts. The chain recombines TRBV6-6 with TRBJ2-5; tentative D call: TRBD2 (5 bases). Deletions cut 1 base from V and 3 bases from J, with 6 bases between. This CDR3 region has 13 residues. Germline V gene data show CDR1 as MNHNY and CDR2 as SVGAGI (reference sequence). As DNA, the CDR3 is TGTGCCAGCAGTTACTTCGGGAAAGAGACCCAGTACTTC. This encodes CASSYFGKETQYF.

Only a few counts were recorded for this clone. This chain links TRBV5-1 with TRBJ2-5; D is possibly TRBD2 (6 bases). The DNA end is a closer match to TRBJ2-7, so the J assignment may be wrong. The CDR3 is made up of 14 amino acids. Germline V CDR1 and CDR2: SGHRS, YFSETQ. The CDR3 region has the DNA TGCGCCAGCAGCAGGTCGGAGGGAACTTACGAGCAGTACTTC. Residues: CASSRSEGTYEQYF.

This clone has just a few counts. The CDR3 region is CASSLWASGNYEQYF. The DNA of the CDR3 is TGTGCCAGCAGTTTATGGGCTAGCGGGAACTACGAGCAGTACTTC. The chain links TRBV28 to TRBJ2-7; the match to TRBD2 covers 9 bases. There are 15 residues in the CDR3. J gave up 3 bases and V 0 bases, and 3 bases lay outside the gene matches. CDR1 MDHEN and CDR2 SYDVKM come from the germline V gene.

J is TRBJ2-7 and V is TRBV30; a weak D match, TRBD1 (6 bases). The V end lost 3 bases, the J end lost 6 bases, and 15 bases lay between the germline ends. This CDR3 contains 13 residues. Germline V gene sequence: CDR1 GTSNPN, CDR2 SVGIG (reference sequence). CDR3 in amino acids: CAWRKNRDREQYF. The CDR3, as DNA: TGTGCCTGGAGAAAAAACAGGGATCGCGAGCAGTACTTC.

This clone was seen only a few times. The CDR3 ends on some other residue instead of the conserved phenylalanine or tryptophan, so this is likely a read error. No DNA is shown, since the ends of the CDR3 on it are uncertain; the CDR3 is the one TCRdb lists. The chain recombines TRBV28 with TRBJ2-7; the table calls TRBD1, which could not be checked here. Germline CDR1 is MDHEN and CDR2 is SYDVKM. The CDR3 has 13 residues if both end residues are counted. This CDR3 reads CASSRGQGAPRVL.

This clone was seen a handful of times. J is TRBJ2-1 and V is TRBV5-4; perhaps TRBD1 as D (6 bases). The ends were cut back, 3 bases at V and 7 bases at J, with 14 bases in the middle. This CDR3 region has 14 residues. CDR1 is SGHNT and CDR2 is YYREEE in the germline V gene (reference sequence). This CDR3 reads CASSSPRGSNEQFF. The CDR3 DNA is TGTGCCAGCAGCTCCCCCAGGGGAAGTAATGAGCAGTTCTTC.

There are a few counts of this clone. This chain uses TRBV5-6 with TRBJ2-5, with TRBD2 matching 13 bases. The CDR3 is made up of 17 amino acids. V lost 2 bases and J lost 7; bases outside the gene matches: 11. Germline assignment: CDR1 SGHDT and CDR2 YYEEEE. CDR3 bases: TGTGCCAGCAGCTTAGGGACTAGCGGGGTAACCAAGACGACCCAGTACTTC. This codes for CASSLGTSGVTKTTQYF.

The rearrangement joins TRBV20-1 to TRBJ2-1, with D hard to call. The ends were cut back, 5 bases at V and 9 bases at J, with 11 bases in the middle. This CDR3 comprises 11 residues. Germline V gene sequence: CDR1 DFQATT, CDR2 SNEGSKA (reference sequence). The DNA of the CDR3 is TGCAGTGCTTGTATTAGCATTGAGCAGTTCTTC. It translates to CSACISIEQFF.

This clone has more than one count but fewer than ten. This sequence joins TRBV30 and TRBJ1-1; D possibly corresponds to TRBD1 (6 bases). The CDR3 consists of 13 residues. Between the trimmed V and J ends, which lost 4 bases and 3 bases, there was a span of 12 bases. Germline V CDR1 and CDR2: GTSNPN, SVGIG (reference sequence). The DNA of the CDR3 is TGTGCCTGGACGAGGGGGTTGTACACTGAAGCTTTCTTT. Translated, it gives CAWTRGLYTEAFF. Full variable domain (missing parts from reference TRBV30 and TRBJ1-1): SQTIHQWPATLVQPVGSPLSLECTVEGTSNPNLYWYRQAAGRGLQLLFYSVGIGQISSEVPQNLSASRPQDRQFILSSKKLLLSDSGFYLCAWTRGLYTEAFFGQGTRLTVV.

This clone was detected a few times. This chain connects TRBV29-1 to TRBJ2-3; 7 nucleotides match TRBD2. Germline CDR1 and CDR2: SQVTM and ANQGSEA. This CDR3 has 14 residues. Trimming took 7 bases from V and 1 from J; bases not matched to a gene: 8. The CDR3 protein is CSGDTSGGTDTQYF. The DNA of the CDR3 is TGCAGCGGAGATACCAGCGGGGGCACAGATACGCAGTATTTT.

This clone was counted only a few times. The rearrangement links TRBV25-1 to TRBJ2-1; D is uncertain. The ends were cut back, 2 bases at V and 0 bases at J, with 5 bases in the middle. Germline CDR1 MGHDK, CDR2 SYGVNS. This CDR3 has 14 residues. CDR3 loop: CASSEESSYNEQFF. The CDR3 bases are TGTGCCAGCAGTGAAGAGAGCTCCTACAATGAGCAGTTCTTC.

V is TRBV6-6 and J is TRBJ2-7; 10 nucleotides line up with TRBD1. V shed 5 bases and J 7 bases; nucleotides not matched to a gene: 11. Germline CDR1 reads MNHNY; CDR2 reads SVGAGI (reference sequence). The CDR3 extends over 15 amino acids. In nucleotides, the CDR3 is TGTGCCAGCAGTACCTACGGGACAGGGGTGAGGGAGCAGTACTTC. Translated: CASSTYGTGVREQYF.